This TCR beta chain was sequenced for a study of T-cell reconstitution after alpha-beta-depleted transplantation in children. Study-level points and caveats: The origin of high day-60 TCRbeta diversity in some patients lay in surviving recipient T cells and thymic progenitors. When one year had passed after transplant, most T-cell counts and diversity came from newly produced T cells. It was reported that alpha-beta T cells came from several hundred expanded graft clones (about two months after transplant).

The library targeted TCRbeta and was prepared with unique molecular identifiers. TCRdb reprocessed the PCR reads with MiXCR, giving one entry per CDR3 protein. The data contain approximately 490,000 distinct CDR3 sequences, approximately 10% of them seen just once; the ten biggest clones take up 2%. This clonotype was counted at least ten times. Its specificity is unknown. The CDR3 is 13 amino acids. Trimming shortened V by 7 bases and J by 5 bases, and 13 bases separated the two germline ends. This sequence joins TRBV12-3 or TRBV12-4 and TRBJ2-3, with unresolved D. The TCR originated in a child aged 2 to 9 with inherited bone marrow failure, due to receive a stem cell transplant. This material consisted of PBMCs, taken before TCRalphabeta/CD19-depleted stem cell transplant. The CDR3 spells CASTINLGDTQYF. The CDR3 DNA sequence: TGTGCCAGCACAATCAACCTTGGAGATACGCAGTATTTT.